These 6 T cell receptor beta chains were all obtained from the same sample, sequenced in a study of blood T cell repertoires in COVID-19. Profiling relied on immunoSEQ multiplex PCR, and the TCRdb table lists in-frame clones only, not all of them. This table holds tens of thousands of clones, around nine tenths found once. Sequenced: peripheral blood. The source of these receptors is a woman between 65 and 79 years old with acute or convalescent COVID-19.

Here the CDR3 DNA reads TGTGCCAGCAGCCCCACAGGGCCCGTCAGGAACGGAAAACTGTTTTTT. As protein: CASSPTGPVRNGKLFF. The genes are TRBV6-2 or TRBV6-3 and TRBJ1-4; D possibly corresponds to TRBD1 (6 bases). Germline loops: CDR1 MNHEY, CDR2 SVGEGT. The CDR3 contains 16 residues. V lost 6 bases and J lost 10, with 24 bases in between.

This chain links TRBV11-2 with TRBJ1-3; D is ambiguous. Germline-derived CDR1 and CDR2 are SGHAT and FQNNGV. The CDR3 runs 14 residues. V lost 1 base to trimming and J lost 0 bases, with 4 bases between them. The CDR3 sequence is CASSLVSSGNTIYF. The CDR3 bases are TGTGCCAGCAGCTTAGTCAGCTCTGGAAACACCATATATTTT.

The chain links TRBV7-9 to TRBJ1-2; 8 nucleotides line up with TRBD1. The CDR3 is made up of 16 amino acids. CDR1 SEHNR and CDR2 FQNEAQ come from the germline V gene (reference sequence). After removal of 2 bases from V and 0 bases from J, the junction contained 5 bases not matched to a gene. CDR3 amino acids: CASSLLWDRTNYGYTF. The CDR3 DNA sequence: TGTGCCAGCAGCTTACTTTGGGACAGGACTAACTATGGCTACACCTTC.

This CDR3 reads CASRGQGEFKNIQYF. CDR3 bases: TGTGCCAGCAGGGGACAGGGCGAATTCAAAAACATTCAGTACTTC. The gene calls are TRBV6-5 and TRBJ2-4; 9 nucleotides match TRBD1. Germline values: CDR1 MNHEY, CDR2 SVGAGI. CDR3 size: 15 residues. The V segment lost 6 bases and the J segment 3 bases; nucleotides outside the gene matches: 6.

The chain links TRBV4-1 to TRBJ2-7, with 10 bases lining up with TRBD2. This CDR3 is built from 16 residues. Germline V lookup: CDR1 MGHRA, CDR2 YSYEKL. The junction had 5 bases not matched to a gene; V was cut back by 0 bases and J by 3 bases. In DNA, the CDR3 is TGCGCCAGCAGCCAAGAAGCGGCTAGCGGGAGCTACGAGCAGTACTTC. The encoded protein is CASSQEAASGSYEQYF.

The V gene is TRBV5-1, the J gene TRBJ2-2; 8 bases map to TRBD1. Germline V CDR1 and CDR2: SGHRS, YFSETQ. This CDR3 has 16 amino acids. The V segment lost 4 bases and the J segment 3 bases; nucleotides outside the gene matches: 8. CDR3 residues: CASSKYQGAYTGELFF. CDR3 nucleotides: TGCGCCAGCAGCAAATATCAGGGGGCTTACACCGGGGAGCTGTTTTTT.